This T cell receptor beta chain is drawn from a study of blood T cell repertoires in COVID-19. CDR1 MNHEY and CDR2 SVGEGT come from the germline V gene. Trimming took 6 bases from V and 4 from J; bases not matched to a gene: 7. The length of the CDR3 is 14 residues. Measured with immunoSEQ multiplex PCR; TCRdb has only the in-frame clones, and not every one. The data contain about 280,000 clones, 85% to 90% of them seen just once; the ten biggest clones take up about 10%. The Seattle patients, enrolled during active infection, were followed longitudinally. The TCR sequence derives from a woman aged 25 to 39 with COVID-19, enrolled during active disease. Specimen: peripheral blood. The V and J genes are TRBV6-2 or TRBV6-3 and TRBJ2-5, with TRBD1 matching 8 bases. CDR3 amino acids: CASSLRGPRETQYF. The DNA for the CDR3 is TGTGCCAGCAGCCTCAGGGGGCCACGAGAGACCCAGTACTTC.